The rows below give T cell receptor beta chains drawn from one sample of a study of T cells in Graves' hyperthyroidism and ophthalmopathy. TCRdb re-analysed the multiplex PCR reads in MiXCR, keeping a single row per CDR3 protein. Of approximately 740,000 distinct CDR3 sequences listed, less than 15% are singletons. The specimen was blood. The receptors derive from a woman younger than 30 with Graves' hyperthyroidism. Each CDR3 is given with its conserved first and last residue. Each record gives: CDR3 protein, V gene, J gene.

CDR3: CASSEASFLGSNQPQHF; V: TRBV2; J: TRBJ1-5
CDR3: CASSLAERDFYEQYF; V: TRBV7-9; J: TRBJ2-7
CDR3: CASSLGQGHTQYF; V: TRBV12-3/TRBV12-4; J: TRBJ2-5
CDR3: CASGWGGNQPQHF; V: TRBV19; J: TRBJ1-5
CDR3: CASSFATTDQPQHF; V: TRBV19; J: TRBJ1-5
CDR3: CSAHSGSGRAGETQYF; V: TRBV29-1; J: TRBJ2-5
CDR3: CASSYGTEETQYF; V: TRBV6-1; J: TRBJ2-5
CDR3: CATSDPGTSGRALDEQFF; V: TRBV24-1; J: TRBJ2-1
CDR3: CASSYAPYAFAEAFF; V: TRBV6-6; J: TRBJ1-1
CDR3: CASSYSTHRVYDGYTF; V: TRBV6-6; J: TRBJ1-2
CDR3: CASSRPKLPPNYGYTF; V: TRBV7-2; J: TRBJ1-2
CDR3: CASSPSGSRSTDTQYF; V: TRBV11-3; J: TRBJ2-3